Detailed here is one TCR beta chain. Its antigen is as yet unknown. This entry belongs to a study of blood T cells in healthy people across ages. Germline V gene data show CDR1 as MDHEN and CDR2 as SYDVKM. The CDR3 loop spans 13 amino acids. Trimming shortened V by 4 bases and J by 7 bases, and 14 bases separated the two germline ends. Findings and limits, study-wide: TCR beta diversity per million T cells fell roughly linearly with age. Versus aged donors, long-lived donors had higher diversity and more naive CD4+ cells. Since the PBMCs were unsorted, naive and antigen-experienced cells could not be conclusively compared.

The second PCR ran roughly 7 to 11 cycles with a sample-barcoded 5' primer and J-beta primers. TCRdb fed the 5' RACE reads into MiXCR, producing one record per CDR3 protein. Among about 780,000 distinct CDR3 sequences listed, about half were seen once. V is TRBV28 and J is TRBJ2-7; D is possibly TRBD2 (6 bases). Sequencing input: blood. The TCR was taken from a man of 80 years or more in good health. The DNA for the CDR3 is TGTGCCAGCAGTTCCTCGGGGGAGTCAGAGCAGTACTTC. Amino acids: CASSSSGESEQYF.